This is a list of T cell receptor beta chains from one sample in a study of monozygotic twins with cystic fibrosis. TCRdb's table, derived via immunoSEQ multiplex PCR, lists solely in-frame clones and lacks some. Of some 35,000 clones in the sample, around 66% were seen once. Sequencing used blood. Receptors were obtained from a girl aged 10-17 years with cystic fibrosis. CDR3s include the opening cysteine and the closing phenylalanine or tryptophan. The D gene is left open where the match is weak.

j_call | d_call | v_call | cdr3_aa | cdr3_nt
TRBJ2-3 | . | TRBV6-1 | CASTTTDTQYF | TGTGCCAGCACAACCACAGATACGCAGTATTTT
TRBJ2-1 | TRBD1 | TRBV5-1 | CASSVDRGHHNEQFF | TGCGCCAGCAGCGTGGACAGGGGGCATCACAATGAGCAGTTCTTC
TRBJ1-2 | . | TRBV9 | CASSLGTDPMGYTF | TGTGCCAGCAGCTTAGGGACGGATCCTATGGGCTACACCTTC
TRBJ1-5 | . | TRBV28 | CASSPWERGQPQHF | TGTGCCAGCAGCCCGTGGGAACGCGGTCAGCCCCAGCATTTT
TRBJ2-5 | TRBD1 | TRBV5-1 | CASRTGTGLWETQYF | TGCGCCAGCAGGACCGGGACAGGGCTTTGGGAGACCCAGTACTTC
TRBJ2-1 | . | TRBV20-1 | CSAVKNEQFF | TGCAGTGCTGTCAAGAACGAGCAGTTCTTC
TRBJ2-7 | . | TRBV5-1 | CASRRGQFSSSYEQYF | TGCGCCAGCAGACGAGGACAATTCTCTTCCTCCTACGAGCAGTACTTC
TRBJ1-2 | TRBD1 | TRBV6-5 | CASSYAGQEYYGYTF | TGTGCCAGCAGTTACGCGGGACAGGAATACTATGGCTACACCTTC
TRBJ2-7 | . | TRBV27 | CASSSYGPQIYEQYF | TGTGCCAGCAGTTCTTACGGACCGCAGATCTACGAGCAGTACTTC
TRBJ2-7 | TRBD2 | TRBV5-6 | CASSLVLAGGYEQYF | TGTGCCAGCAGCTTGGTTCTAGCGGGAGGATACGAGCAGTACTTC
TRBJ2-3 | . | TRBV20-1 | CSATSTDTQYF | TGCAGTGCTACTAGCACAGATACGCAGTATTTT